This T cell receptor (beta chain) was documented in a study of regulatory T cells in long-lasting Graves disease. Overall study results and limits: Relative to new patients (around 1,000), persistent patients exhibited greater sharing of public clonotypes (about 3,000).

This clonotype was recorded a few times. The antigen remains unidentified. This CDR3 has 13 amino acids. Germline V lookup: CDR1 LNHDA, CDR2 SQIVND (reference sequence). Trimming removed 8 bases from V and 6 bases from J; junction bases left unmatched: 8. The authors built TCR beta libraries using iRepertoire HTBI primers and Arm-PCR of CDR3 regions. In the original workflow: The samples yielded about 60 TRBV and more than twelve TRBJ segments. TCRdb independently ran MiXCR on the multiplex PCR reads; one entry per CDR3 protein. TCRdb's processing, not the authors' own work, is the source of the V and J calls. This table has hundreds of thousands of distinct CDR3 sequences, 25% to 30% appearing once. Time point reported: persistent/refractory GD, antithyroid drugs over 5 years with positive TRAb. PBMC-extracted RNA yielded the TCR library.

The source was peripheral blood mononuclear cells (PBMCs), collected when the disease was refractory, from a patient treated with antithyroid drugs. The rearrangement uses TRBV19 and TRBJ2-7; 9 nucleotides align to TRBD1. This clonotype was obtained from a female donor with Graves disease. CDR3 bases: TGTGCCAGTCATCCGGGACAGGGTGTCGAGCAGTACTTC. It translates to CASHPGQGVEQYF.